This T cell receptor beta chain came from a study of blood T cell repertoires in COVID-19. Ages ranged from roughly 18 to 100 years, with residence in around 24 US areas. Cohort allocation depended upon clinical history that participants reported. There are 16 residues in the CDR3. Germline values: CDR1 LGHNA, CDR2 YNFKEQ. The V and J ends lost 1 base and 5 bases respectively, with 12 bases between them. Only in-frame clones appear in the TCRdb table, and some are missing; sequencing was by immunoSEQ multiplex PCR. Of some 380,000 clones in the sample, approximately 91% were seen once. The chain recombines TRBV4-2 with TRBJ1-6; possibly TRBD1 for D (5 bases). Sequencing was carried out using PBMCs or T cells enriched from blood (not recorded which). This receptor was taken from a woman aged 40 to 55 with acute COVID-19. The CDR3 DNA follows: TGTGCCAGCAGCCAAGTGGGCTGGGGGGATAATTCACCCCTCCACTTT. It translates to CASSQVGWGDNSPLHF.